Shown below are 2 T cell receptor beta chains from a single sample sequenced in a study of identical twins. TCRdb analysed the 5' RACE reads with MiXCR anew, one entry per CDR3 protein. The sample lists under 800,000 distinct CDR3 sequences, roughly 20% occurring once. These data also formed part of another study, on T cells expressing NK-cell markers.

Sequences were obtained from PBMCs. These receptors came from a woman younger than 30 in good health.

The chain links TRBV5-1 to TRBJ2-7; D may be TRBD1 (7 bases). Germline assignment: CDR1 SGHRS and CDR2 YFSETQ. The CDR3 has 15 amino acids. V was pared by 2 bases and J by 6 bases, with 18 bases between. The DNA for the CDR3 is TGCGCCAGCAGCTTTTTGGAGGGGCCAGGGGGCGAGCAGTACTTC. Amino acid sequence: CASSFLEGPGGEQYF.

This clonotype was counted many times. V gene TRBV5-1 combines with J gene TRBJ1-5, with a weak D call TRBD1 (5 bases). The CDR3 extends over 15 amino acids. V lost 0 bases to trimming and J lost 5 bases, with 12 bases between them. Germline lookup yields CDR1 SGHRS and CDR2 YFSETQ. The DNA of the CDR3 is TGCGCCAGCAGCTTGGGTGACAGCGAATATCAGCCCCAGCATTTT. Its translation is CASSLGDSEYQPQHF.